The 16 T cell receptor beta chains below were found in one sample sequenced in a study of blood T cell repertoires in COVID-19. Assay used: immunoSEQ multiplex PCR; TCRdb lists only in-frame clones, some missing. The table has fewer than 200,000 clones, about 83% seen once; the top ten hold around 7.6%. Material for sequencing was peripheral blood. The origin of the receptors is a middle-aged man who had recovered from COVID-19.

The chain has TRBV7-9 and TRBJ2-3, with TRBD2 matching over 11 bases. CDR1 is SEHNR and CDR2 is FQNEAQ in the germline V gene (reference sequence). There are 15 residues in the CDR3. With V trimmed by 3 bases and J by 5 bases, 4 bases remained unmatched. The CDR3 region is CASSLLAGGEDTQYF. Written as DNA, the CDR3 is TGTGCCAGCAGCTTGCTAGCGGGAGGCGAAGATACGCAGTATTTT. The variable domain in full, completed from reference TRBV7-9 and TRBJ2-3, reads DTGVSQNPRHKITKRGQNVTFRCDPISEHNRLYWYRQTLGQGPEFLTYFQNEAQLEKSRLLSDRFSAERPKGSFSTLEIQRTEQGDSAMYLCASSLLAGGEDTQYFGPGTRLTVL.

This clone showed up just a few times. The chain combines TRBV3-1 (or the pseudogene TRBV3-2) with TRBJ1-4; the D is unclear. Germline V gene lookup returns CDR1 LGHDT and CDR2 YNNKEL (reference sequence). This CDR3 has 15 residues. V shed 4 bases and J shed 4 bases, with 13 bases lying between them. This chain's CDR3 is CASSLRRAGNEKLFF. Here the CDR3 DNA reads TGTGCCAGCAGCCTTCGGAGGGCGGGTAATGAAAAACTGTTTTTT.

This chain uses TRBV7-2 with TRBJ1-5; D uncertain. The V gene's germline CDR1 is SGHTA and CDR2 FQGNSA. V lost 1 base to trimming and J lost 7 bases, with 11 bases between them. The CDR3 length is 14 residues. For the CDR3, the DNA is TGTGCCAGCAGCTTAGGACTGGGCGGGCAGCCCCAGCATTTT. Amino acid sequence: CASSLGLGGQPQHF.

Remarks on this clone: This specimen includes other DNA sequences encoding the same CDR3. V and J are TRBV24-1 and TRBJ2-1, with D possibly being TRBD2 (6 bases). Germline V lookup: CDR1 KGHDR, CDR2 SFDVKD. V lost 1 base and J lost 9, with 6 bases in between. CDR3 length equals 12 residues. CDR3 bases: TGTGCCACCAGTGATTTTAGCGGTGAGCAGTTCTTC. Residues: CATSDFSGEQFF.

This chain uses TRBV27 with TRBJ2-1; D possibly corresponds to TRBD2 (5 bases). Trimming shortened V by 5 bases and J by 3 bases, and 11 bases separated the two germline ends. The length of the CDR3 is 14 residues. Germline CDR1 reads MNHEY; CDR2 reads SMNVEV (reference sequence). Here the CDR3 reads CASSPDWYYNEQFF. CDR3 nucleotide sequence: TGTGCCAGCAGTCCGGACTGGTACTACAATGAGCAGTTCTTC.

The sample holds many counts of this clone. The V gene is TRBV7-2, the J gene TRBJ1-1; D not resolved. CDR1 is SGHTA and CDR2 is FQGNSA in the germline V gene. V shed 4 bases and J shed 4 bases, with 16 bases lying between them. This CDR3 has 15 amino acids. DNA of the CDR3: TGTGCCAGCAGCTCCGCCCAGCCCGGGAGCACTGAAGCTTTCTTT. Protein product: CASSSAQPGSTEAFF.

V and J are TRBV7-9 and TRBJ1-6; 7 nucleotides line up with TRBD1. There are 15 residues in the CDR3. Germline trimming cut 5 bases from V and 7 bases from J; bases unmatched to any gene: 8. From germline, CDR1 is SEHNR and CDR2 FQNEAQ (reference sequence). In DNA, the CDR3 is TGTGCCAGCAGCCAAAGACAGGGCGCCAATTCACCCCTCCACTTT. Residues: CASSQRQGANSPLHF.

The chain combines TRBV7-2 with TRBJ2-5, with 7 bases that match TRBD2. Per the germline V gene, CDR1 is SGHTA and CDR2 is FQGNSA. The CDR3 covers 15 residues. Trimming at V came to 5 bases and at J to 4 bases, leaving 10 bases not matched to a gene. The CDR3 spells CASSPRGGFLETQYF. The CDR3 nucleotides read TGTGCCAGCAGCCCCCGGGGAGGGTTTCTAGAGACCCAGTACTTC.

The chain joins TRBV7-3 to TRBJ2-5, with a weak D call TRBD1 (5 bases). Trimming cost V 0 bases and J 0 bases, with 8 bases left between them. The CDR3 loop spans 15 amino acids. Germline assignment: CDR1 SGHTA and CDR2 FQGTGA. CDR3 protein: CASSLTGVDQETQYF. CDR3 bases: TGTGCCAGCAGCTTAACAGGGGTGGACCAAGAGACCCAGTACTTC.

The chain employs TRBV18 and TRBJ2-7; 13 nucleotides align to TRBD2. The CDR3 consists of 17 residues. Germline CDR1 is KGHSH and CDR2 is LQKENI. The V and J ends lost 3 bases and 0 bases, in that order; junction bases with no gene match: 5. Here the CDR3 reads CASSPRTSGRDSYEQYF. In DNA, the CDR3 is TGTGCCAGCTCACCTCGGACTAGCGGGAGAGACTCCTACGAGCAGTACTTC.

The chain couples TRBV5-1 to TRBJ2-1; 14 bases line up with TRBD2. Germline lookup yields CDR1 SGHRS and CDR2 YFSETQ. CDR3 length equals 17 residues. The ends lost 0 bases at V and 7 bases at J; junction bases unmatched: 6. The CDR3 bases are TGCGCCAGCAGCTTGGAGGGGACTAGCGGGAGAGGAAATGAGCAGTTCTTC. Protein product: CASSLEGTSGRGNEQFF.

The chain uses TRBV3-1 (or the pseudogene TRBV3-2) and TRBJ2-7; 8 bases match TRBD1. The CDR3 is 13 residues long. Looked up from germline, CDR1 is LGHDT and CDR2 is YNNKEL (reference sequence). Germline trimming cut 4 bases from V and 2 bases from J; bases unmatched to any gene: 1. The CDR3 here is CASSRTGPYEQYF. CDR3 nucleotides: TGTGCCAGCAGCCGGACAGGGCCCTACGAGCAGTACTTC.

The chain has TRBV4-1 and TRBJ1-6; 9 nucleotides align to TRBD1. The CDR3 loop spans 16 amino acids. CDR1 and CDR2 (germline): MGHRA, YSYEKL. The V segment lost 2 bases and the J segment 10 bases; nucleotides outside the gene matches: 9. The CDR3 sequence: CASSQSPGQGFSPLHF. The CDR3 bases are TGCGCCAGCAGCCAATCTCCGGGACAGGGCTTCTCACCCCTCCACTTT.

The rearrangement links TRBV4-2 to TRBJ1-2; possible D gene TRBD1, 5 bases. Per germline, CDR1 LGHNA and CDR2 YNFKEQ. The germline V and J ends were trimmed by 0 bases and 0 bases, with 8 bases remaining between them. The CDR3 covers 15 residues. The CDR3 DNA follows: TGTGCCAGCAGCCAAGAATCGACAGCTAACTATGGCTACACCTTC. This gives the protein CASSQESTANYGYTF.

This clone showed up many times. This chain uses TRBV30 with TRBJ2-2; 7 nucleotides line up with TRBD1. The CDR3 is 15 amino acids. CDR1 is GTSNPN, CDR2 SVGIG, per germline (reference sequence). V lost 3 bases, J lost 3 bases, and 7 bases stayed unmatched. CDR3: CAWRKGAVDTGELFF. The CDR3 DNA reads as TGTGCCTGGAGGAAGGGGGCGGTGGACACCGGGGAGCTGTTTTTT.

V usage is TRBV10-3 and J usage is TRBJ2-2; TRBD1 is a possible D gene (6 bases). The germline V gene encodes CDR1 ENHRY and CDR2 SYGVKD. Trimming pared 6 bases from V and 8 bases from J, leaving 10 bases between. This CDR3 spans 12 amino acids. Written as DNA, the CDR3 is TGTGCCATCAGAGGGGGTCTTGGGGAGCTGTTTTTT. Translation gives CAIRGGLGELFF.